This T cell receptor beta chain was captured in a study of blood T cell repertoires in COVID-19. In the study overall: From the United States, Italy and Spain came samples of acute and convalescent COVID-19. The analysed material was cDNA or gDNA that came from T cells, B-cell-depleted T cells, or PBMCs.

The CDR3 spans 16 residues. Losses at the gene ends were 0 bases for V and 2 bases for J; bases not matched to a gene: 5. The germline V gene encodes CDR1 SGHRS and CDR2 YFSETQ. Clones were sequenced by immunoSEQ multiplex PCR, and TCRdb holds only the in-frame ones, with some missing. This table has about 68,000 clones, roughly 80% appearing once. This receptor was obtained from a human donor in a cohort sampled during active COVID-19. The sample was peripheral blood. The genes are TRBV5-1 and TRBJ1-3; 7 bases are a match to TRBD1. This CDR3 is CASSLEATGAGNTIYF. CDR3 DNA sequence: TGCGCCAGCAGCTTGGAGGCCACAGGGGCTGGAAACACCATATATTTT.